Included here is one T cell receptor (beta chain) sequence, with context. The antigen remains undetermined. The junction had 4 bases not matched to a gene; V was cut back by 6 bases and J by 0 bases. Germline values: CDR1 MDHEN, CDR2 SYDVKM. The CDR3 consists of 15 residues. It was with 60 Vbeta and 13 Jbeta primers that the PCR ran. Clones were read by immunoSEQ multiplex PCR, and TCRdb kept only the in-frame ones, dropping some. The table includes about 43,000 clones, approximately 80% detected once. This sample was included in a study of cytomegalovirus exposure and HLA in healthy donors. Study-wide points: Reportedly, HLA-A and HLA-B alleles of most subjects were accurately predicted from TCR beta. Certain sequence variants were highly shared and formed a cluster, and this cluster was likely a sequencing artifact. Later analysis suggested most CMV-associated TCR beta chains were HLA-restricted.

The TCR sequence derives from a man under 40 in good health and CMV-seronegative. The sample taken for sequencing was PBMCs. V and J are TRBV28 and TRBJ1-5, with 8 bases identical to TRBD1. The CDR3 DNA follows: TGTGCCAGCAGGCGACAGGGGACTAGCAATCAGCCCCAGCATTTT. It specifies CASRRQGTSNQPQHF.